Sequencing of this T cell receptor beta chain was carried out in a study of STAT5B mutations in CD4+ large granular lymphocyte leukemia (dated by TCRdb to the early 2020s). Broadly, across the study: Among healthy controls, the CDR3 'QG' motif was associated with a particular HLA allele. The study compared the TCRbeta repertoires of patients with CD4+ T-cell large granular lymphocyte leukemia against those of healthy blood donors. Flow cytometry on FACSCanto II or FACSVerse confirmed that purified fractions exceeded 95% purity among lymphocytes.

The immunoSEQ assay at survey resolution was used to sequence TCRbeta rearrangements from genomic DNA. On the authors' methods: In the TCR sequencing data, the lowest productive clonotype frequency that could be detected was 2.59 x 10-5. Only productive TCRbeta rearrangements, defined as complete and in-frame sequences, were included in the analyses. Sample clonality was computed as Simpson clonality in the immunoSEQ Analyzer version 3.0. Based on frequency, clones were grouped as very rare, small, medium, large (1-20%) or hyperexpanded (>20%). Generation probabilities were estimated with OLGA 1.2.3, V-gene circos plots were made with VDJtools, specificities were looked up in VDJdb, and CDR3 motifs were identified with GLIPH. Held by TCRdb, this immuneACCESS table contains in-frame sequences only and omits some clones. Under half of the omission traces to an unresolved V gene where checked; the cause of the rest is unknown. D and trimming come from the DNA, and the V and J calls and clone size come from that table. The sample yields fewer than 40,000 clones; 76% were counted once. Roughly 7.7% of the sample goes to the ten largest clones.

Details on this clone: The target of this receptor is not known. Base-call qualities are not available, and no considerably larger clone is one nucleotide away.

The CDR3 goes from the cysteine to the phenylalanine over 15 residues. The retained sequence is limited to the CDR3, 45 bases, with the frame set at the first base. V is pared back by 4 bases and J by 1 base, with 12 bases lying between the germline termini. For CDR1 and CDR2, the germline V gene (reference sequence) lists MNHNY and SVGAGI. The paper's findings and limits, for the study overall: TRBV06-family usage was enriched among the top patient clones (8/27) compared with healthy controls (2/35). Compared with healthy CD4+ repertoires, CD4-sorted patient repertoires appeared more clonal, and this difference remained even after the putative leukemic clones were removed. Main leukemic clonotypes were private to each patient, although roughly 24% of the main leukemic clonotypes were found at low frequency in the non-leukemic repertoires of other patients. The data were not HLA-matched, and the relatively small sample size could explain the higher clonality seen in CD4+ compared with CD8+ T-LGLL.

Buffy coats from around 37 blood donors, supplied by the Finnish Red Cross blood service, were used as healthy controls. All TCR-sequenced material derived from peripheral blood: patient blood samples and healthy donor buffy coats. Ficoll-Hypaque gradient centrifugation was used to isolate peripheral blood mononuclear cells. CD4+ cells were magnetically purified from the buffy coats of healthy controls. Genomic DNA was extracted using the Gentra Puregene Cell and Tissue kit, and a Qubit 2.0 fluorometer was used to quantify it. The source material was CD4+ T cells from blood buffy coats. The TCR was taken from a human donor in good health. Rearrangement joined TRBV6-6 to TRBJ2-3; the D segment could be TRBD2, given 6 matching bases. The CDR3 protein sequence reads: CASSSNSGGTDTQYF. In nucleotide form, the sequence is TGTGCCAGCAGTTCCAATAGCGGTGGCACAGATACGCAGTATTTT.